The 25 T cell receptor beta chains listed next were all sequenced from one sample in a study of T cell responses to AZD1222 COVID-19 vaccine. Profiling relied on immunoSEQ multiplex PCR, and the TCRdb table lists in-frame clones only, not all of them. The sample lists 35,000 to 45,000 clones, around 81% seen once, with 3% to 4% in the top ten. Sequences were derived from peripheral blood, sampled on day 0 of AZD1222 vaccination. The receptors derive from an adult in good health.

Here the CDR3 DNA reads TGTGCCAGTAGTATAGGGACTAGCGGGGGCTTACAGACCCAGTACTTC. It codes for CASSIGTSGGLQTQYF. This chain joins TRBV19 and TRBJ2-5, with 13 bases matching TRBD2. From germline, CDR1 is LNHDA and CDR2 SQIVND (reference sequence). V was pared by 1 base and J by 6 bases, with 5 bases of the junction left unmatched. The CDR3 is 16 amino acids.

This rearrangement joins TRBV3-1 (or the pseudogene TRBV3-2) to TRBJ1-2, with TRBD1 identical over 8 bases. Germline V gene sequence: CDR1 LGHDT, CDR2 YNNKEL (reference sequence). With 1 base clipped from V and 5 bases from J, the junction kept 3 bases outside the gene matches. CDR3 length: 14 residues. The CDR3 loop is CASSQGNRGYGYTF. The CDR3, as DNA: TGTGCCAGCAGCCAAGGGAACAGGGGGTATGGCTACACCTTC.

V is TRBV7-9 and J is TRBJ1-2, with D possibly TRBD1 on 5 matching bases. From germline, CDR1 is SEHNR and CDR2 FQNEAQ (reference sequence). The CDR3 totals 14 residues. V was cut by 5 bases and J by 2 bases, with 12 bases left in between. CDR3 in amino acids: CASSPGDLNYGYTF. The CDR3 DNA is TGTGCCAGCAGCCCCGGGGACTTAAACTATGGCTACACCTTC.

V gene TRBV4-2 combines with J gene TRBJ2-7; TRBD2 matches 15 bases. Germline CDR1 is LGHNA and CDR2 is YNFKEQ. Trimming cost V 0 bases and J 6 bases; bases outside gene matches: 6. CDR3 length equals 17 residues. CDR3 nucleotides: TGTGCCAGCAGCCAAGATCTGAGGACTAGCGGGGGGGGCGAGCAGTACTTC. This translates into CASSQDLRTSGGGEQYF.

This chain uses TRBV27 with TRBJ1-1; the match to TRBD1 covers 7 bases. The CDR3 is 14 amino acids. Looked up from germline, CDR1 is MNHEY and CDR2 is SMNVEV (reference sequence). Trimming at V came to 4 bases and at J to 1 base, leaving 3 bases not matched to a gene. As DNA, the CDR3 is TGTGCCAGCAGTTGGGGGACAGAGAACACTGAAGCTTTCTTT. Protein: CASSWGTENTEAFF.

Written as DNA, the CDR3 is TGCGCCAGCAGCGGGACTAGCGGGGCGAGCTCCTACGAGCAGTACTTC. It codes for CASSGTSGASSYEQYF. The gene calls are TRBV5-1 and TRBJ2-7; 13 bases agree with TRBD2. This CDR3 contains 16 residues. Germline CDR1 and CDR2: SGHRS and YFSETQ. Germline trimming cut 4 bases from V and 0 bases from J; bases unmatched to any gene: 4.

The chain links TRBV6-6 to TRBJ1-3; 9 nucleotides agree with TRBD1. The V gene end was trimmed by 1 base and the J gene end by 1 base; junction bases not matched to a gene: 2. Germline V gene lookup returns CDR1 MNHNY and CDR2 SVGAGI (reference sequence). This CDR3 spans 16 amino acids. CDR3 sequence reads: CASSYLGTGSGNTIYF. CDR3 coding DNA: TGTGCCAGCAGTTACTTGGGGACAGGGTCTGGAAACACCATATATTTT.

V gene TRBV5-1 combines with J gene TRBJ2-1; D is uncertain. The CDR3 runs 12 residues. Germline V gene lookup returns CDR1 SGHRS and CDR2 YFSETQ. Trimming pared 1 base from V and 10 bases from J, leaving 9 bases between. In nucleotides, the CDR3 is TGCGCCAGCAGCTTGCGGGCCGGCGAGCAGTTCTTC. Protein: CASSLRAGEQFF. Drawing the rest from reference TRBV5-1 and TRBJ2-1, the complete variable domain is KAGVTQTPRYLIKTRGQQVTLSCSPISGHRSVSWYQQTPGQGLQFLFEYFSETQRNKGNFPGRFSGRQFSNSRSEMNVSTLELGDSALYLCASSLRAGEQFFGPGTRLTVL.

This clone was observed a few times. This sequence joins TRBV19 and TRBJ2-6; maybe TRBD1 (6 bases). Germline values: CDR1 LNHDA, CDR2 SQIVND (reference sequence). This CDR3 comprises 14 residues. Trimming removed 6 bases from V and 2 bases from J, with 8 bases in between. The CDR3 coding sequence is TGTGCCAGTAGCTCAGGGGCTGGGGCCAACGTCCTGACTTTC. This codes for CASSSGAGANVLTF.

CDR3 protein: CASSYMLGTLPNEQFF. CDR3 sequence (DNA): TGTGCCAGCAGTTACATGCTCGGGACACTTCCCAATGAGCAGTTCTTC. The chain carries TRBV6-5 and TRBJ2-1; TRBD1 might be the D (6 bases). The germline V gene encodes CDR1 MNHEY and CDR2 SVGAGI. The CDR3 has 16 residues. V shed 2 bases and J shed 6 bases, with 17 bases lying between them.

This chain joins TRBV4-2 and TRBJ2-1, with 11 bases matching TRBD2. This CDR3 spans 15 amino acids. Looked up from germline, CDR1 is LGHNA and CDR2 is YNFKEQ. V lost 3 bases, J lost 8 bases, and 6 bases stayed unmatched. The CDR3 region is CASSHPGTSGYEQFF. Written as DNA, the CDR3 is TGTGCCAGCAGCCACCCAGGGACTAGCGGCTATGAGCAGTTCTTC.

The rearrangement uses TRBV5-1 and TRBJ1-1; D is ambiguous. The V gene lost 5 bases and the J gene lost 3 bases, with 26 bases spanning the gap. The germline CDR1 and CDR2 sequences are SGHRS and YFSETQ. This CDR3 spans 18 amino acids. For the CDR3, the DNA is TGCGCCAGCAGTCGACGCCCCCTGGGGATCTCTATCGACACTGAAGCTTTCTTT. Protein: CASSRRPLGISIDTEAFF.

V and J are TRBV6-1 and TRBJ2-2; D is possibly TRBD2 (6 bases). Germline V gene lookup returns CDR1 MNHNS and CDR2 SASEGT. The CDR3 runs 16 residues. The V end was cut by 1 base, the J end by 0 bases, with 9 bases between. CDR3 sequence reads: CASSEVGGPNTGELFF. The CDR3 coding sequence is TGTGCCAGCAGTGAAGTGGGAGGACCGAACACCGGGGAGCTGTTTTTT.

V and J are TRBV7-2 and TRBJ2-3; TRBD2 matches 10 bases. Germline assignment: CDR1 SGHTA and CDR2 FQGNSA. The trim removed 3 bases at V and 5 bases at J, leaving 5 bases unmatched. The CDR3 has 15 residues. In DNA, the CDR3 is TGTGCCAGCAGCTTGAGCGGGGGGGCTGAAGATACGCAGTATTTT. As protein: CASSLSGGAEDTQYF.

This chain links TRBV18 with TRBJ1-3; a possible D gene is TRBD1 (6 bases). This CDR3 has 15 residues. Trimming stripped 3 bases from V and 0 bases from J, with 9 bases between. Germline CDR1 KGHSH, CDR2 LQKENI. The CDR3 DNA reads TGTGCCAGCTCACCCGGAGGGGGCTCTGGAAACACCATATATTTT. It yields the protein CASSPGGGSGNTIYF.

The J gene is TRBJ2-2, the V gene TRBV9, with D possibly being TRBD1 (6 bases). V was clipped by 0 bases and J by 4 bases, with 13 bases between them. The length of the CDR3 is 16 residues. The germline CDR1 and CDR2 sequences are SGDLS and YYNGEE. The CDR3 spells CASSVDPGVPTGELFF. CDR3 sequence (DNA): TGTGCCAGCAGCGTAGACCCAGGGGTTCCCACCGGGGAGCTGTTTTTT.

This rearrangement joins TRBV5-1 to TRBJ2-1; perhaps D is TRBD1 or TRBD2 (5 bases each). CDR3 length: 12 amino acids. V was pared by 5 bases and J by 6 bases, with 9 bases between. Germline assignment: CDR1 SGHRS and CDR2 YFSETQ. This chain's CDR3 is CASSSGLNEQFF. CDR3 nucleotide sequence: TGCGCCAGCAGTTCGGGGCTCAATGAGCAGTTCTTC. The full variable domain, completed using reference TRBV5-1 and TRBJ2-1, is KAGVTQTPRYLIKTRGQQVTLSCSPISGHRSVSWYQQTPGQGLQFLFEYFSETQRNKGNFPGRFSGRQFSNSRSEMNVSTLELGDSALYLCASSSGLNEQFFGPGTRLTVL.

The chain combines TRBV3-1 (or the pseudogene TRBV3-2) with TRBJ2-1, with 8 bases identical to TRBD1. This CDR3 comprises 12 residues. The V gene's germline CDR1 is LGHDT and CDR2 YNNKEL (reference sequence). V trimming: 4 bases; J trimming: 12 bases; junction bases outside the gene matches: 5. As DNA, the CDR3 is TGTGCCAGCAGCCTGACCGACAGGGGGCAGTTCTTC. As protein: CASSLTDRGQFF.

This chain uses TRBV3-1 (or the pseudogene TRBV3-2) with TRBJ2-5; D is perhaps TRBD2 (6 bases). Germline-derived CDR1 and CDR2 are LGHDT and YNNKEL (reference sequence). This CDR3 comprises 15 residues. The V end was cut by 3 bases, the J end by 3 bases, with 14 bases between. For the CDR3, the DNA is TGTGCCAGCAGCCAGTTCGGGACTGCTAAAGAGACCCAGTACTTC. Protein product: CASSQFGTAKETQYF.

In DNA, the CDR3 is TGTGCCAGCAGCGAGACAGGGGAACCTGGAAACACCATATATTTT. It encodes CASSETGEPGNTIYF. This rearrangement joins TRBV9 to TRBJ1-3; 8 nucleotides match TRBD1. The CDR3 length is 15 residues. In germline, CDR1 is SGDLS, CDR2 YYNGEE. The V and J ends lost 3 bases and 2 bases, in that order; junction bases with no gene match: 4.

The chain joins TRBV19 to TRBJ2-6, with 7 bases lining up with TRBD2. In germline, CDR1 is LNHDA, CDR2 SQIVND (reference sequence). J was trimmed by 2 bases and V by 7 bases; bases with no gene match: 2. The CDR3 runs to 14 residues. The CDR3 is CASKGGAGANVLTF. The CDR3 bases are TGTGCCAGTAAGGGAGGGGCTGGGGCCAACGTCCTGACTTTC.

This chain links TRBV28 with TRBJ1-6; D unclear. Trimming took 6 bases from V and 0 from J, leaving 9 bases between them. Germline CDR1 MDHEN, CDR2 SYDVKM. CDR3 length equals 15 residues. This chain's CDR3 is CASSSLDSYNSPLHF. The CDR3 DNA is TGTGCCAGCAGCTCCCTCGACTCCTATAATTCACCCCTCCACTTT.

This clone occurred once. J is TRBJ2-3 and V is TRBV7-3; 14 bases fit TRBD2. Germline trimming cut 6 bases from V and 4 bases from J; bases unmatched to any gene: 6. The CDR3 has 16 residues. Germline values: CDR1 SGHTA, CDR2 FQGTGA. CDR3 protein: CASSTGLAGGPDTQYF. The CDR3 nucleotides read TGTGCCAGCAGTACAGGACTAGCGGGGGGTCCAGATACGCAGTATTTT. Drawing the rest from reference TRBV7-3 and TRBJ2-3, the complete variable domain is GAGVSQTPSNKVTEKGKYVELRCDPISGHTALYWYRQSLGQGPEFLIYFQGTGAADDSGLPNDRFFAVRPEGSVSTLKIQRTERGDSAVYLCASSTGLAGGPDTQYFGPGTRLTVL.

This chain connects TRBV4-2 to TRBJ2-7; 10 nucleotides match TRBD2. The CDR3 is made up of 18 amino acids. Germline V gene lookup returns CDR1 LGHNA and CDR2 YNFKEQ. The V segment lost 0 bases and the J segment 1 base; nucleotides outside the gene matches: 9. CDR3 in DNA: TGTGCCAGCAGCCAAGAAGTACAGCGGGGGGGCCAGTCCTACGAGCAGTACTTC. It specifies CASSQEVQRGGQSYEQYF.

The chain carries TRBV10-1 and TRBJ1-1; D is possibly TRBD1 (5 bases). Germline V CDR1 and CDR2: WNHNN, SYGVQD (reference sequence). The CDR3 extends over 12 amino acids. V lost 10 bases, J lost 5 bases, and 14 bases lay in between. The CDR3 DNA follows: TGCGCCACCTCAGGGTCGGGGACTGAAGCTTTCTTT. It yields the protein CATSGSGTEAFF.